This is a list of T cell receptor beta chains from one sample in a study of glioma-infiltrating T cells after dendritic cell vaccination. Only in-frame clones appear in the TCRdb table, and some are missing; sequencing was by immunoSEQ multiplex PCR. The sample includes 80,000 to 100,000 clones, approximately 84% seen only once; the top ten take 4.5% to 5.5%. Source: blood, taken after dendritic cell vaccination. The source of these receptors is a human donor with glioblastoma. Each CDR3 is given with its conserved first and last residue. Each record gives: clone size, D gene, J gene, V gene, CDR3 protein, CDR3 DNA. A D gene is named only where the DNA matches it firmly. Size tells how often a clone was seen (once, few, many) or the class of an expanded clone, and some rows leave it out.

size: NA
D: TRBD2
J: TRBJ2-1
V: TRBV7-9
CDR3: CASSYSGTQTYYNEQFF
DNA: TGTGCCAGCAGCTATAGCGGGACACAAACCTACTACAATGAGCAGTTCTTC

size: NA
D: NA
J: TRBJ2-5
V: TRBV5-6
CDR3: CASSSSRQFEETQYF
DNA: TGTGCCAGCAGCAGCAGTCGACAATTCGAAGAGACCCAGTACTTC

size: once
D: TRBD2
J: TRBJ2-5
V: TRBV5-8
CDR3: CASNGGAQETQYF
DNA: TGTGCCAGCAACGGGGGGGCTCAAGAGACCCAGTACTTC

size: NA
D: NA
J: TRBJ2-7
V: TRBV28
CDR3: CASLAGSAHYEQYF
DNA: TGTGCCAGTCTCGCGGGGTCAGCCCACTACGAGCAGTACTTC

size: few
D: TRBD2
J: TRBJ2-7
V: TRBV5-6
CDR3: CASSRTSGRAARYF
DNA: TGTGCCAGCAGCCGGACTAGCGGGAGGGCCGCCCGGTACTTC

size: NA
D: NA
J: TRBJ2-1
V: TRBV4-1
CDR3: CASSRLGRSSYNEQFF
DNA: TGCGCCAGCAGCCGCCTGGGCCGCAGCTCCTACAATGAGCAGTTCTTC

size: NA
D: NA
J: TRBJ1-1
V: TRBV18
CDR3: CASSPRGHPNTEAFF
DNA: TGTGCCAGCTCACCACGGGGGCACCCGAACACTGAAGCTTTCTTT

size: NA
D: TRBD1
J: TRBJ2-7
V: TRBV10-3
CDR3: CATTLDRGHSYEQYF
DNA: TGTGCCACCACCCTTGACAGGGGCCATTCCTACGAGCAGTACTTC

size: NA
D: NA
J: TRBJ2-3
V: TRBV7-8
CDR3: CASSLMFLTDTQYF
DNA: TGTGCCAGCAGCTTAATGTTTCTCACAGATACGCAGTATTTT

size: NA
D: TRBD1
J: TRBJ1-2
V: TRBV6-1
CDR3: CASSEAGTGNYGYTF
DNA: TGTGCCAGCAGTGAAGCGGGGACAGGCAACTATGGCTACACCTTC

size: NA
D: NA
J: TRBJ1-1
V: TRBV2
CDR3: CASSRRSFEAFF
DNA: TGTGCCAGCAGCCGACGGAGCTTTGAAGCTTTCTTT

size: NA
D: NA
J: TRBJ2-7
V: TRBV6-6
CDR3: CASSEINKQYF
DNA: TGTGCCAGCAGTGAAATAAACAAGCAGTACTTC

size: NA
D: NA
J: TRBJ2-7
V: TRBV19
CDR3: CASKTGSYEQYF
DNA: TGTGCCAGTAAAACAGGCTCCTACGAGCAGTACTTC

size: NA
D: NA
J: TRBJ2-4
V: TRBV18
CDR3: CASSPVQGDGIQYF
DNA: TGTGCCAGCTCACCAGTTCAGGGTGACGGCATTCAGTACTTC

size: NA
D: NA
J: TRBJ1-2
V: TRBV19
CDR3: CASSITRPYGYTF
DNA: TGTGCCAGTAGTATCACCAGGCCCTATGGCTACACCTTC

size: few
D: NA
J: TRBJ1-5
V: TRBV7-7
CDR3: CASSLKRDTPQHF
DNA: TGTGCTAGCAGCTTAAAGCGGGATACGCCCCAGCATTTT

size: NA
D: NA
J: TRBJ1-2
V: TRBV25-1
CDR3: CASHPPGGAYGYTF
DNA: TGTGCCAGCCACCCTCCCGGGGGGGCGTATGGCTACACCTTC

size: NA
D: NA
J: TRBJ1-4
V: TRBV7-9
CDR3: CASSFAGDEKLFF
DNA: TGTGCCAGCAGCTTTGCCGGGGATGAAAAACTGTTTTTT

size: few
D: NA
J: TRBJ1-2
V: TRBV6-6
CDR3: CASSSLSQGYGYTF
DNA: TGTGCCAGCAGTTCCTTGTCACAGGGCTATGGCTACACCTTC

size: few
D: TRBD1
J: TRBJ2-2
V: TRBV5-4
CDR3: CASSFGPGGGELFF
DNA: TGTGCCAGCAGCTTTGGTCCAGGGGGCGGGGAGCTGTTTTTT

size: NA
D: TRBD1
J: TRBJ2-3
V: TRBV13
CDR3: CASSRTGIFGREKLTDTQYF
DNA: TGTGCCAGCAGCCGGACAGGGATCTTCGGAAGGGAGAAGCTCACAGATACGCAGTATTTT

size: NA
D: TRBD1
J: TRBJ2-2
V: TRBV11-2
CDR3: CASSLTGANTGELFF
DNA: TGTGCCAGCAGCTTGACAGGGGCGAACACCGGGGAGCTGTTTTTT

size: NA
D: TRBD1
J: TRBJ1-1
V: TRBV28
CDR3: CASSRGTGYWTEAFF
DNA: TGTGCCAGCAGTCGTGGGACAGGGTATTGGACTGAAGCTTTCTTT

size: NA
D: TRBD1
J: TRBJ1-1
V: TRBV5-1
CDR3: CASSLEQGARRTEAFF
DNA: TGCGCCAGCAGCTTGGAACAGGGGGCGCGAAGGACTGAAGCTTTCTTT

size: NA
D: NA
J: TRBJ1-1
V: TRBV7-9
CDR3: CASSLHRVGNTEAFF
DNA: TGTGCCAGCAGCTTACACAGGGTCGGAAACACTGAAGCTTTCTTT

size: few
D: NA
J: TRBJ1-4
V: TRBV28
CDR3: CASSLGQSNEKLFF
DNA: TGTGCCAGCAGTCTCGGACAGAGTAATGAAAAACTGTTTTTT

size: NA
D: NA
J: TRBJ2-1
V: TRBV29-1
CDR3: CSVEGQRKVYNEQFF
DNA: TGCAGCGTTGAGGGCCAGAGAAAAGTTTACAATGAGCAGTTCTTC

size: many
D: NA
J: TRBJ2-2
V: TRBV4-1
CDR3: CASSRPLGPGELFF
DNA: TGCGCCAGCAGCCGACCTTTGGGCCCCGGGGAGCTGTTTTTT

size: few
D: NA
J: TRBJ1-6
V: TRBV18
CDR3: CASSLGDAYNSPLHF
DNA: TGTGCCAGCTCACTAGGAGATGCTTATAATTCACCCCTCCACTTT

size: NA
D: TRBD1
J: TRBJ1-1
V: TRBV6-4
CDR3: CASSATGENTEAFF
DNA: TGTGCCAGCAGCGCGACAGGGGAGAACACTGAAGCTTTCTTT

size: NA
D: TRBD1
J: TRBJ1-5
V: TRBV19
CDR3: CASSSTGGEGNQPQHF
DNA: TGTGCCAGTAGTTCGACAGGGGGCGAGGGTAATCAGCCCCAGCATTTT

size: NA
D: NA
J: TRBJ2-1
V: TRBV9
CDR3: CASSLFGTPYNEQFF
DNA: TGTGCCAGCAGCTTGTTCGGGACACCCTACAATGAGCAGTTCTTC

size: NA
D: NA
J: TRBJ2-7
V: TRBV27
CDR3: CASSLGAAKTSYEQYF
DNA: TGTGCCAGCAGTTTGGGAGCGGCTAAGACTTCCTACGAGCAGTACTTC

size: NA
D: NA
J: TRBJ2-2
V: TRBV18
CDR3: CASSPRDMTNTGELFF
DNA: TGTGCCAGCTCACCCCGGGACATGACGAACACCGGGGAGCTGTTTTTT

size: once
D: TRBD1
J: TRBJ1-2
V: TRBV30
CDR3: CAWTGTDAYGYTF
DNA: TGTGCCTGGACAGGGACAGATGCCTATGGCTACACCTTC

size: NA
D: TRBD1
J: TRBJ2-5
V: TRBV5-4
CDR3: CASSGALQGAGETQYF
DNA: TGTGCCAGCAGCGGGGCTTTACAGGGGGCAGGCGAGACCCAGTACTTC

size: NA
D: NA
J: TRBJ2-5
V: TRBV30
CDR3: CAWSVQETQYF
DNA: TGTGCCTGGAGTGTACAGGAGACCCAGTACTTC

size: once
D: TRBD1
J: TRBJ1-5
V: TRBV6-5
CDR3: CASSGQGGNQPQHF
DNA: TGTGCCAGCAGTGGACAGGGGGGCAATCAGCCCCAGCATTTT

size: NA
D: TRBD2
J: TRBJ2-3
V: TRBV5-1
CDR3: CASSLGLAGVGDTQYF
DNA: TGCGCCAGCAGCCTGGGACTAGCGGGAGTTGGAGATACGCAGTATTTT

size: NA
D: NA
J: TRBJ2-7
V: TRBV19
CDR3: CASSAGISYEQYF
DNA: TGTGCCAGTAGTGCAGGAATCTCCTACGAGCAGTACTTC

size: once
D: NA
J: TRBJ2-2
V: TRBV5-1
CDR3: CASSVTTVRNTGELFF
DNA: TGCGCCAGCAGCGTGACGACAGTCCGAAACACCGGGGAGCTGTTTTTT

size: NA
D: NA
J: TRBJ2-7
V: TRBV2
CDR3: CASRVRQVSYEQYF
DNA: TGTGCCAGCAGAGTCAGACAGGTTTCCTACGAGCAGTACTTC

size: NA
D: NA
J: TRBJ2-3
V: TRBV18
CDR3: CASSPFTGMNTQYF
DNA: TGTGCCAGCTCACCATTTACAGGGATGAATACGCAGTATTTT

size: NA
D: TRBD2
J: TRBJ2-3
V: TRBV4-1
CDR3: CASSQDLLAEHTDTQYF
DNA: TGCGCCAGCAGCCAAGACCTCCTAGCGGAACACACAGATACGCAGTATTTT

size: NA
D: TRBD1
J: TRBJ1-5
V: TRBV10-2
CDR3: CASSTQGDQPQHF
DNA: TGCGCCAGCAGTACACAGGGGGATCAGCCCCAGCATTTT

size: once
D: NA
J: TRBJ2-6
V: TRBV27
CDR3: CASSLLGAGANVLTF
DNA: TGTGCCAGCAGTTTACTAGGGGCTGGGGCCAACGTCCTGACTTTC

size: NA
D: NA
J: TRBJ2-1
V: TRBV5-4
CDR3: CASSSGGGTGLSGEQFF
DNA: TGTGCCAGCAGCTCGGGGGGCGGGACGGGGTTGAGCGGTGAGCAGTTCTTC

size: NA
D: NA
J: TRBJ1-3
V: TRBV19
CDR3: CASSTGDHSGNTIYF
DNA: TGTGCCAGTAGTACGGGAGATCACTCTGGAAACACCATATATTTT

size: NA
D: NA
J: TRBJ2-6
V: TRBV27
CDR3: CASSASPPGTVLGANVLTF
DNA: TGTGCCAGCAGTGCCTCCCCACCCGGGACTGTCCTGGGGGCCAACGTCCTGACTTTC

size: few
D: NA
J: TRBJ2-1
V: TRBV2
CDR3: CASSELQASYNEQFF
DNA: TGTGCCAGCAGTGAGTTACAGGCCTCCTACAATGAGCAGTTCTTC

size: NA
D: NA
J: TRBJ1-2
V: TRBV4-1
CDR3: CASSQDPNSYGYTF
DNA: TGCGCCAGCAGCCAAGATCCGAACAGTTATGGCTACACCTTC

size: NA
D: TRBD2
J: TRBJ2-1
V: TRBV5-1
CDR3: CASSSSTSGKAFHNEQFF
DNA: TGCGCCAGCAGCTCCTCGACTAGCGGCAAAGCTTTCCACAATGAGCAGTTCTTC

size: few
D: NA
J: TRBJ1-2
V: TRBV5-1
CDR3: CASSLADSSGYTF
DNA: TGCGCCAGCAGCTTAGCGGACAGCTCTGGCTACACCTTC